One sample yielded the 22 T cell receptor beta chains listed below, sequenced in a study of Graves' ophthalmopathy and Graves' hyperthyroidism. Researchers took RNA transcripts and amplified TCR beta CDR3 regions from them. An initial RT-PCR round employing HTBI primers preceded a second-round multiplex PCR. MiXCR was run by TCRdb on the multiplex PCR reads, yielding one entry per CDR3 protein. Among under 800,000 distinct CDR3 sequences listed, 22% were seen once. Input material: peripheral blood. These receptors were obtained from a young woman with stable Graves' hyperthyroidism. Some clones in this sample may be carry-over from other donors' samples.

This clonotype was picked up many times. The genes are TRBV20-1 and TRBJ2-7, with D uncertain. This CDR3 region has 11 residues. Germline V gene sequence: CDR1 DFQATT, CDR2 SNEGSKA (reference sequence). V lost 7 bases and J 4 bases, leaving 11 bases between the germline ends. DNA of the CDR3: TGCAGTGGGTCGCTTAGTTACGAGCAGTACTTC. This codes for CSGSLSYEQYF.

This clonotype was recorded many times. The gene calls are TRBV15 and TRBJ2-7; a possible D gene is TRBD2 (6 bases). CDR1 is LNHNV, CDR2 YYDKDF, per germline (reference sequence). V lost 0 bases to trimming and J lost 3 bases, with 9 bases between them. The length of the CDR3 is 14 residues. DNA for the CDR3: TGTGCCACCAGCAGAGAAGGGACTTACTACGAGCAGTACTTC. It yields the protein CATSREGTYYEQYF. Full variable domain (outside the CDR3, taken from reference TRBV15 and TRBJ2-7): DAMVIQNPRYQVTQFGKPVTLSCSQTLNHNVMYWYQQKSSQAPKLLFHYYDKDFNNEADTPDNFQSRRPNTSFCFLDIRSPGLGDTAMYLCATSREGTYYEQYFGPGTRLTVT.

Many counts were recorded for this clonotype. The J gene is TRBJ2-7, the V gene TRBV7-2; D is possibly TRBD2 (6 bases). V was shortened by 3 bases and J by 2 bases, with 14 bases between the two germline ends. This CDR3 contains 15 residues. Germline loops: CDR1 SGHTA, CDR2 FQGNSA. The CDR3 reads CASSFQASGAYEQYF. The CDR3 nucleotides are TGTGCCAGCAGCTTTCAGGCGTCGGGGGCCTACGAGCAGTACTTC.

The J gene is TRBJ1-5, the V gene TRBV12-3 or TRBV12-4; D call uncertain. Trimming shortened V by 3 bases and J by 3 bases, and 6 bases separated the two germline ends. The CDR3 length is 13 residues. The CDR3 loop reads CASSFGINQPQHF. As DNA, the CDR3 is TGTGCCAGCAGTTTCGGCATCAATCAGCCCCAGCATTTT.

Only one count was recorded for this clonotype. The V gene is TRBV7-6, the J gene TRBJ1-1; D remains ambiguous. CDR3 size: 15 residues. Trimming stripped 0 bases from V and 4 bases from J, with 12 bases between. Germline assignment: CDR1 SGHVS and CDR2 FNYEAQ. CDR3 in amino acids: CASSLAAQRGTEAFF. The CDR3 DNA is TGTGCCAGCAGCTTAGCGGCTCAGCGGGGCACTGAAGCTTTCTTT.

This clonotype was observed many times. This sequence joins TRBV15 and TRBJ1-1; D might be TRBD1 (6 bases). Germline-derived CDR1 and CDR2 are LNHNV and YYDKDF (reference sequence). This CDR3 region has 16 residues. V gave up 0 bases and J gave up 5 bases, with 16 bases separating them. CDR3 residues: CATSRDWRGRGTEAFF. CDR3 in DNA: TGTGCCACCAGCAGAGATTGGCGGGGGCGCGGGACTGAAGCTTTCTTT.

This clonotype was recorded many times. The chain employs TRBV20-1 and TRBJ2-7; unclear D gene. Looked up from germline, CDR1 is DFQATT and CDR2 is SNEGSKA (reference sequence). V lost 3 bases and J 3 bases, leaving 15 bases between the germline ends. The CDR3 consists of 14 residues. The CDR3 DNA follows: TGCAGTGCTAGCGGTGGGGAATCGGGCTACGAGCAGTACTTC. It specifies CSASGGESGYEQYF.

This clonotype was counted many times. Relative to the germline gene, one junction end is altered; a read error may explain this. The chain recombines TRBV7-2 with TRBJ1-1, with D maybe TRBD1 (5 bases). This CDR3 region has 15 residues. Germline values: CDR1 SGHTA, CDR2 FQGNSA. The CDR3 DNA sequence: TGTGCCAGCAGCTATTACAACCGGGACCAGGTTGAAGCTTTCTTC. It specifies CASSYYNRDQVEAFF.

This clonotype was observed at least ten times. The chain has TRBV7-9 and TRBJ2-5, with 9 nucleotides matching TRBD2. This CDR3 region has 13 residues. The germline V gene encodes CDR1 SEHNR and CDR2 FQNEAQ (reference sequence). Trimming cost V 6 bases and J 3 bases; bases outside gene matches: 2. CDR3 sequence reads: CASSLAGKETQYF. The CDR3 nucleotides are TGTGCCAGCAGTCTAGCGGGAAAAGAGACCCAGTACTTC.

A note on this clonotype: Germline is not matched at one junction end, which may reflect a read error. The CDR3 protein is CASSLAGGPLEQYF. CDR3 DNA sequence: TGTGCCAGCAGTCTAGCGGGGGGGCCTCTCGAGCAGTACTTC. The rearrangement joins TRBV12-3 or TRBV12-4 to TRBJ2-7, with 12 bases that match TRBD2. The CDR3 totals 14 residues.

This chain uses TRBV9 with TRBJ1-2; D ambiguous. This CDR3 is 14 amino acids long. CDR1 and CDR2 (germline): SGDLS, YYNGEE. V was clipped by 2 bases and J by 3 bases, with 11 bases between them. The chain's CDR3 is CASSVTTRDYGYTF. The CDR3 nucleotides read TGTGCCAGCAGCGTGACGACTCGTGACTATGGCTACACCTTC. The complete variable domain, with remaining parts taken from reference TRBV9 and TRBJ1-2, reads DSGVTQTPKHLITATGQRVTLRCSPRSGDLSVYWYQQSLDQGLQFLIQYYNGEERAKGNILERFSAQQFPDLHSELNLSSLELGDSALYFCASSVTTRDYGYTFGSGTRLTVV.

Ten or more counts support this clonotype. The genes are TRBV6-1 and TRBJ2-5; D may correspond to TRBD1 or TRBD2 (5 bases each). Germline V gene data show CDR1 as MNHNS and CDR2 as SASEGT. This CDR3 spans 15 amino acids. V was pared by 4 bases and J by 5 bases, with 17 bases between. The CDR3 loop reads CASSVGRVQRETQYF. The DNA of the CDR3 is TGTGCCAGCAGTGTGGGCAGGGTCCAGCGGGAGACCCAGTACTTC.

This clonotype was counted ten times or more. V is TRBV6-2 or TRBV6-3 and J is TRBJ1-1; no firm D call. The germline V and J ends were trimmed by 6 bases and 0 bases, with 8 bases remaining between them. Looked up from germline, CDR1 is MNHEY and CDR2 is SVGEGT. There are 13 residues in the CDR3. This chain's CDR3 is CASSLNMNTEAFF. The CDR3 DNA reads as TGTGCCAGCAGCTTAAACATGAACACTGAAGCTTTCTTT.

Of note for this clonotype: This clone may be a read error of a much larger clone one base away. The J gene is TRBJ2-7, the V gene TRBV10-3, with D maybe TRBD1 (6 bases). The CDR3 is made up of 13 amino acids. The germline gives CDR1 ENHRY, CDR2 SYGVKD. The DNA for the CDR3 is TGTGCCATCAGTGGGACAGACATCTACGAGCAGTGCTTC. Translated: CAISGTDIYEQCF.

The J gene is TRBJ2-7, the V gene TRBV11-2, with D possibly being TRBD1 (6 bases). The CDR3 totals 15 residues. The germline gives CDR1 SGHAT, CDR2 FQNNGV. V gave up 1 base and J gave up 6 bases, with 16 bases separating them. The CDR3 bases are TGTGCCAGCAGCTTAGTCGGGACAAGATCCCGCGAGCAGTACTTC. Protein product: CASSLVGTRSREQYF. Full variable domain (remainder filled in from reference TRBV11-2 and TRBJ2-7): EAGVAQSPRYKIIEKRQSVAFWCNPISGHATLYWYQQILGQGPKLLIQFQNNGVVDDSQLPKDRFSAERLKGVDSTLKIQPAKLEDSAVYLCASSLVGTRSREQYFGPGTRLTVT.

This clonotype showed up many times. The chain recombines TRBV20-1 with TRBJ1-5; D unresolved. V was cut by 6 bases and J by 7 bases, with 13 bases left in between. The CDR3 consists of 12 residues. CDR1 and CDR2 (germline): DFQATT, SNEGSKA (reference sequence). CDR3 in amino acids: CSAVAGRQPQHF. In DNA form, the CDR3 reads TGCAGTGCAGTAGCCGGGAGGCAGCCCCAGCATTTT.

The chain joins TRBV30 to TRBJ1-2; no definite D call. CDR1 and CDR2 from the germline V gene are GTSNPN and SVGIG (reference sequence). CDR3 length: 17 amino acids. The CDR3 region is CASQSLLEDKGGYGYTF. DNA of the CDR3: TGTGCTTCTCAATCTTTATTGGAGGATAAGGGAGGATATGGCTACACCTTC.

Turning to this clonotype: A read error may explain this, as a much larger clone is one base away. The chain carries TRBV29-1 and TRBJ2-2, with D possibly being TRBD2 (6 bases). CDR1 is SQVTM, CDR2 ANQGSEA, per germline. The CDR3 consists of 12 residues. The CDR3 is CSVVENGGELCF. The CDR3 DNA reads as TGCAGCGTTGTGGAGAACGGCGGGGAGCTGTGTTTT.

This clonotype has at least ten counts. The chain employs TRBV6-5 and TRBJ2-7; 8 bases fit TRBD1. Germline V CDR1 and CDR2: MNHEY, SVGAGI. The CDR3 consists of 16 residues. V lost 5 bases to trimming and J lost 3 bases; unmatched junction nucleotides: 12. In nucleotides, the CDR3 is TGTGCCAGCAGTCCGCTCGACAGGGGAAGATACTACGAGCAGTACTTC. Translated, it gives CASSPLDRGRYYEQYF.

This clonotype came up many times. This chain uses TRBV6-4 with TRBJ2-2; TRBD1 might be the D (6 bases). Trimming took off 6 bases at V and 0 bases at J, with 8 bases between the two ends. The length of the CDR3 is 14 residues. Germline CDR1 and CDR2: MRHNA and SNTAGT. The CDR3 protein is CASRGQSNTGELFF. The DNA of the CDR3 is TGTGCCAGCAGAGGACAGTCGAACACCGGGGAGCTGTTTTTT.

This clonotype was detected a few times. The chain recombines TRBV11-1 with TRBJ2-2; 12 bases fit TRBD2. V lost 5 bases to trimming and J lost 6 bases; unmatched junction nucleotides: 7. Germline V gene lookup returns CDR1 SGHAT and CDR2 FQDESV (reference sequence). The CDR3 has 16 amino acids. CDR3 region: CASSHPSGGAAGELFF. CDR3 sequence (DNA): TGTGCCAGCAGCCACCCTAGCGGGGGGGCGGCCGGGGAGCTGTTTTTT. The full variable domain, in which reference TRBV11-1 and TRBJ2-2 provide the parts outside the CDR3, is EAEVAQSPRYKITEKSQAVAFWCDPISGHATLYWYRQILGQGPELLVQFQDESVVDDSQLPKDRFSAERLKGVDSTLKIQPAELGDSAMYLCASSHPSGGAAGELFFGEGSRLTVL.

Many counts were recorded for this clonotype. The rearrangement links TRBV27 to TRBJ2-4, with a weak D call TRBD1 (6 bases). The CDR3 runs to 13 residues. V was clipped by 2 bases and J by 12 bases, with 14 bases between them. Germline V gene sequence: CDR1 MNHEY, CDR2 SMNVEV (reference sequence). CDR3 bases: TGTGCCAGCAGTTTAGAACAGGGTCTAACTCAGTACTTC. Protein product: CASSLEQGLTQYF.